Reported below is one TCR beta chain. The junction had 14 bases not matched to a gene; V was cut back by 7 bases and J by 8 bases. The CDR3 is 15 amino acids. In germline, CDR1 is MDHEN, CDR2 SYDVKM. Measured with immunoSEQ multiplex PCR; TCRdb has only the in-frame clones, and not every one. The table shows about 200,000 clones, with less than 85% occurring only once. The sample comes from a study of blood T cell repertoires in COVID-19. Overall study context: PBMCs, B-cell-depleted T cells, or T cells were the source of the cDNA or gDNA that made up the material.

Material: PBMCs or T cells enriched from blood (not recorded which). The clonotype originates from a woman aged 55-69 years with acute COVID-19. This chain uses TRBV28 with TRBJ1-2, with 9 nucleotides matching TRBD1. CDR3 loop: CASTLSQGQGGGYTF. CDR3 nucleotides: TGTGCCAGCACCCTTTCCCAGGGACAGGGAGGCGGCTACACCTTC.